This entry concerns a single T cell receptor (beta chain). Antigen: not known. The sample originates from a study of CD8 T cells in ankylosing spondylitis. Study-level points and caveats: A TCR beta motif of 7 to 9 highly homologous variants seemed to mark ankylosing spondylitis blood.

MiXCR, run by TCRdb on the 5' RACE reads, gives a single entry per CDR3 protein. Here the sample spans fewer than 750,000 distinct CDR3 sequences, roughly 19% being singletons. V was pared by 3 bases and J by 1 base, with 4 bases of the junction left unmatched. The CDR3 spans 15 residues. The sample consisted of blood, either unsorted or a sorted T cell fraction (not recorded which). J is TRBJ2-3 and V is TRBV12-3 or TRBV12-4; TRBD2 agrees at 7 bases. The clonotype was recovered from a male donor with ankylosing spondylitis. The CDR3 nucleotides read TGTGCCAGCAGTTTGTCTAGCGGACGCACAGATACGCAGTATTTT. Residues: CASSLSSGRTDTQYF.